This T cell receptor beta chain stems from a study of T cell repertoires in cytomegalovirus infection. The CDR3 has 15 residues. Trimming at V came to 4 bases and at J to 7 bases, leaving 12 bases not matched to a gene. Germline CDR1 reads MNHNS; CDR2 reads SASEGT. A single record per CDR3 protein comes from TCRdb applying MiXCR to the reads. The sample holds hundreds of thousands of distinct CDR3 sequences, approximately 34% seen once. In its sample, this clonotype was seen a few times. Sequenced sample: PBMCs. This sequence originates from a human donor in good health (CMV status not recorded). Some clones in this sample may be carry-over from other donors' samples. The rearrangement uses TRBV6-1 and TRBJ1-2, with 7 bases lining up with TRBD1. The CDR3 bases are TGTGCCAGCAGTGGGGGACAGCAACCCAGAGGTGGCTACACCTTC. This sequence encodes CASSGGQQPRGGYTF.